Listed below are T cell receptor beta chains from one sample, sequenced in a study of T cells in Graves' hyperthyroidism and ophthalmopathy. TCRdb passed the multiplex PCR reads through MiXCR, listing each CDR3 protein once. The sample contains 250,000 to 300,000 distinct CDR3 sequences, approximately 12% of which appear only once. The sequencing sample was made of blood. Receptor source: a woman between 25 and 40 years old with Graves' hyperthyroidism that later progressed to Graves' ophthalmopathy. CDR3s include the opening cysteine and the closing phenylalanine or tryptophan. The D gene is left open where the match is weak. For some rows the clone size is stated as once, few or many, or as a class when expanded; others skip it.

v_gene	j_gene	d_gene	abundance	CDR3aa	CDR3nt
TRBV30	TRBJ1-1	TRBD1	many	CAWRDRGGGTEAFF	TGTGCCTGGAGGGACAGGGGAGGGGGCACTGAAGCTTTCTTT
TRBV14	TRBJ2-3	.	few	CASSQAIFFQTDTQYF	TGTGCCAGCAGCCAAGCGATATTTTTCCAGACAGATACGCAGTATTTT
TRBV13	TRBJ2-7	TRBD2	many	CASSLGAGGTYEQYF	TGTGCCAGCAGCTTAGGGGCGGGAGGTACCTACGAGCAGTACTTC
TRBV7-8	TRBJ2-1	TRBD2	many	CASSSRGSSGRSYNEQFF	TGTGCCAGCAGCTCCCGAGGGTCTAGCGGGAGGTCCTACAATGAGCAGTTCTTC
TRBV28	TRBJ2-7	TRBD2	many	CASRLAAGTYEQYF	TGTGCCAGCAGGCTAGCGGCGGGGACCTACGAGCAGTACTTC
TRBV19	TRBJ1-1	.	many	CASSALRGDTEAFF	TGTGCCAGTAGTGCCCTCCGGGGCGACACTGAAGCTTTCTTT
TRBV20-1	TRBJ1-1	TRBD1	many	CSARDPDRGRRTEAFF	TGCAGTGCTAGGGACCCGGACAGGGGGCGAAGAACTGAAGCTTTCTTT
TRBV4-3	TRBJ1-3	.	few	CASSQERQMSSGNTIYF	TGCGCCAGCAGCCAAGAAAGGCAGATGAGCTCTGGAAACACCATATATTTT
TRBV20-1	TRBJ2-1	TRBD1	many	CSARQGAVNEQFF	TGCAGTGCTAGGCAGGGGGCAGTCAATGAGCAGTTCTTC
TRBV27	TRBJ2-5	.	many	CASSLWGSETQYF	TGTGCCAGCAGTTTATGGGGGTCAGAGACCCAGTACTTC
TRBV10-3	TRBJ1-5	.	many	CAISESGGDQPQHF	TGTGCCATCAGTGAGTCGGGGGGGGATCAGCCCCAGCATTTT
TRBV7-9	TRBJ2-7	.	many	CASGLRSGYEQYF	TGTGCCAGCGGTTTAAGATCCGGTTACGAGCAGTACTTC
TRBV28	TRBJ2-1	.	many	CASSLGREHEQFF	TGTGCCAGCAGTTTAGGGAGAGAGCATGAGCAGTTCTTC
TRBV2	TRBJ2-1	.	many	CASLGNYNEQFF	TGTGCCAGCTTGGGAAACTACAATGAGCAGTTCTTC
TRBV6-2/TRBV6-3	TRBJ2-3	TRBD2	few	CASSYSLLADSTDTQYF	TGTGCCAGCAGTTACTCGTTACTAGCGGATAGCACAGATACGCAGTATTTT
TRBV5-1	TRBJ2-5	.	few	CASSRSEQETQYF	TGCGCCAGCAGCCGTAGCGAGCAAGAGACCCAGTACTTC
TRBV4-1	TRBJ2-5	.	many	CASSQDPGNQETQYF	TGCGCCAGCAGCCAAGATCCGGGGAACCAAGAGACCCAGTACTTC
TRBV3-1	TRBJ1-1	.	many	CASSANGRGNTEAFF	TGTGCCAGCAGCGCTAACGGACGGGGGAACACTGAAGCTTTCTTT
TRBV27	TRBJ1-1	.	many	CASKGLSMTEAFF	TGTGCCAGCAAAGGACTTAGTATGACTGAAGCTTTCTTT
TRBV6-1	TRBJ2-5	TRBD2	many	CASTGLGLAGGGAETQYF	TGTGCCAGCACCGGTCTTGGACTAGCGGGAGGAGGGGCTGAGACCCAGTACTTC
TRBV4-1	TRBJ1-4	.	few	CASSLSGTEEKLFF	TGCGCCAGCAGCCTCTCGGGGACGGAGGAAAAACTGTTTTTT
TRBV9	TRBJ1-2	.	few	CASSGGGRPPYGYTF	TGTGCCAGCAGCGGGGGGGGACGGCCGCCCTATGGCTACACCTTC
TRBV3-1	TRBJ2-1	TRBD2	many	CASSQDPAGGSYNEQFF	TGTGCCAGCAGCCAAGATCCGGCGGGAGGATCCTACAATGAGCAGTTCTTC
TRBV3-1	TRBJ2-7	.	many	CASSPSRDSIYEQYF	TGTGCCAGCAGCCCCTCCCGGGACTCCATTTACGAGCAGTACTTC
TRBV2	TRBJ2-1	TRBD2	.	CASRPGLAGEEQFF	TGTGCCAGCAGACCCGGACTAGCGGGAGAGGAGCAGTTCTTC
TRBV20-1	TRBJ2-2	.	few	CSAGTLNTGELFF	TGCAGTGCCGGGACACTGAACACCGGGGAGCTGTTTTTT
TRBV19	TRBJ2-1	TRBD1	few	CASSRRTGGSLGSYNEQFF	TGTGCCAGTAGTAGACGGACAGGGGGCTCTCTAGGATCCTACAATGAGCAGTTCTTC
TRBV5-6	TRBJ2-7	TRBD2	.	CASSPTAGLADYEQYF	TGTGCCAGCAGCCCCACGGCCGGACTAGCGGACTACGAGCAGTACTTC
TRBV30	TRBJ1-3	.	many	CAWKSWGSGNTIYF	TGTGCCTGGAAATCGTGGGGCTCTGGAAACACCATATATTTT
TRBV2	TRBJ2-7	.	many	CASRTTEGSYEQYF	TGTGCCAGCAGGACCACAGAAGGCTCCTACGAGCAGTACTTC
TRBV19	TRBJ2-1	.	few	CASSIPAADNEQFF	TGTGCCAGTAGTATACCAGCGGCAGACAATGAGCAGTTCTTC
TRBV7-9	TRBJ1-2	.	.	CASSPDDSFFGYGYTF	TGTGCCAGCAGCCCGGACGACAGTTTTTTTGGCTATGGCTACACCTTC
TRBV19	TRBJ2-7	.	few	CYGQSFYEQYF	TGTTACGGACAGTCTTTCTACGAGCAGTACTTC
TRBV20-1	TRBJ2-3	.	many	CSAAGLYTDTQYF	TGCAGTGCTGCGGGACTCTACACAGATACGCAGTATTTT
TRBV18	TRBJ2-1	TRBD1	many	CASSSRQGVNNEQFF	TGTGCCAGCTCCTCACGACAGGGGGTTAACAATGAGCAGTTCTTC
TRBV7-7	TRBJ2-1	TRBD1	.	CASSSPGTVTFNEQFF	TGTGCTAGCAGCTCCCCCGGGACAGTTACCTTCAATGAGCAGTTCTTC
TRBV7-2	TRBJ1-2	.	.	CASSLRDPSSYGYTF	TGTGCCAGCAGCTTAAGGGACCCCTCAAGCTATGGCTACACCTTC
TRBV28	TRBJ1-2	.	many	CASSLFGGQSASGYTF	TGTGCCAGCAGTTTATTTGGTGGACAGAGCGCGAGTGGCTACACCTTC
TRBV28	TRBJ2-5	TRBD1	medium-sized	CASSLLGTGAQETQYF	TGTGCCAGCAGTTTGCTAGGGACAGGGGCGCAAGAGACCCAGTACTTC
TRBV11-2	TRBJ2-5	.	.	CASSPTEWETQCF	TGTGCCAGCTCACCAACGGAGTGGGAGACCCAGTGCTTC
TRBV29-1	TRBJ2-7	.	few	CSGLQGNEQYF	TGCAGCGGACTTCAGGGGAACGAGCAGTACTTC
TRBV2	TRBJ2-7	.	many	CASSNPRGGDPYEQYF	TGTGCCAGCAGCAACCCCCGAGGGGGGGACCCCTACGAGCAGTACTTC
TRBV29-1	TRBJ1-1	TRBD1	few	CSVEASGQGNTEAFF	TGCAGCGTTGAAGCCTCGGGACAGGGGAACACTGAAGCTTTCTTT
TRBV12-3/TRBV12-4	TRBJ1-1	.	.	CASSRWNTEAFF	TGTGCCAGCAGTCGATGGAACACTGAAGCTTTCTTT
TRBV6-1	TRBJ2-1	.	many	CASGGGSHNEQFF	TGTGCCAGCGGGGGCGGGAGCCACAATGAGCAGTTCTTC
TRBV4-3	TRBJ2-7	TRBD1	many	CASSQDYRTGGSEQYF	TGCGCCAGCAGCCAAGATTATAGGACAGGCGGTAGTGAGCAGTACTTC
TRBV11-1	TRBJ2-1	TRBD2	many	CASSLSSGSTNEQFF	TGTGCCAGCAGCTTGAGTAGCGGGAGCACAAATGAGCAGTTCTTC
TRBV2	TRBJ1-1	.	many	CASSEHGQNTEAFF	TGTGCCAGCAGTGAACACGGACAGAACACTGAAGCTTTCTTT
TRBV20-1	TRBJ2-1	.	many	CSAIPGADNEQFF	TGCAGTGCTATCCCGGGAGCTGACAATGAGCAGTTCTTC
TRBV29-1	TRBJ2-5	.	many	CSVEFKGLEETQYF	TGCAGCGTTGAATTTAAGGGGTTAGAAGAGACCCAGTACTTC
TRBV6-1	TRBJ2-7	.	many	CASSEAGTPSYEQYF	TGTGCCAGCAGTGAGGCTGGAACCCCCTCCTACGAGCAGTACTTC
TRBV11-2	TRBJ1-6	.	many	CASSLVGGGIDSPLHF	TGTGCCAGCAGCTTAGTTGGTGGGGGGATTGATTCACCCCTCCACTTT